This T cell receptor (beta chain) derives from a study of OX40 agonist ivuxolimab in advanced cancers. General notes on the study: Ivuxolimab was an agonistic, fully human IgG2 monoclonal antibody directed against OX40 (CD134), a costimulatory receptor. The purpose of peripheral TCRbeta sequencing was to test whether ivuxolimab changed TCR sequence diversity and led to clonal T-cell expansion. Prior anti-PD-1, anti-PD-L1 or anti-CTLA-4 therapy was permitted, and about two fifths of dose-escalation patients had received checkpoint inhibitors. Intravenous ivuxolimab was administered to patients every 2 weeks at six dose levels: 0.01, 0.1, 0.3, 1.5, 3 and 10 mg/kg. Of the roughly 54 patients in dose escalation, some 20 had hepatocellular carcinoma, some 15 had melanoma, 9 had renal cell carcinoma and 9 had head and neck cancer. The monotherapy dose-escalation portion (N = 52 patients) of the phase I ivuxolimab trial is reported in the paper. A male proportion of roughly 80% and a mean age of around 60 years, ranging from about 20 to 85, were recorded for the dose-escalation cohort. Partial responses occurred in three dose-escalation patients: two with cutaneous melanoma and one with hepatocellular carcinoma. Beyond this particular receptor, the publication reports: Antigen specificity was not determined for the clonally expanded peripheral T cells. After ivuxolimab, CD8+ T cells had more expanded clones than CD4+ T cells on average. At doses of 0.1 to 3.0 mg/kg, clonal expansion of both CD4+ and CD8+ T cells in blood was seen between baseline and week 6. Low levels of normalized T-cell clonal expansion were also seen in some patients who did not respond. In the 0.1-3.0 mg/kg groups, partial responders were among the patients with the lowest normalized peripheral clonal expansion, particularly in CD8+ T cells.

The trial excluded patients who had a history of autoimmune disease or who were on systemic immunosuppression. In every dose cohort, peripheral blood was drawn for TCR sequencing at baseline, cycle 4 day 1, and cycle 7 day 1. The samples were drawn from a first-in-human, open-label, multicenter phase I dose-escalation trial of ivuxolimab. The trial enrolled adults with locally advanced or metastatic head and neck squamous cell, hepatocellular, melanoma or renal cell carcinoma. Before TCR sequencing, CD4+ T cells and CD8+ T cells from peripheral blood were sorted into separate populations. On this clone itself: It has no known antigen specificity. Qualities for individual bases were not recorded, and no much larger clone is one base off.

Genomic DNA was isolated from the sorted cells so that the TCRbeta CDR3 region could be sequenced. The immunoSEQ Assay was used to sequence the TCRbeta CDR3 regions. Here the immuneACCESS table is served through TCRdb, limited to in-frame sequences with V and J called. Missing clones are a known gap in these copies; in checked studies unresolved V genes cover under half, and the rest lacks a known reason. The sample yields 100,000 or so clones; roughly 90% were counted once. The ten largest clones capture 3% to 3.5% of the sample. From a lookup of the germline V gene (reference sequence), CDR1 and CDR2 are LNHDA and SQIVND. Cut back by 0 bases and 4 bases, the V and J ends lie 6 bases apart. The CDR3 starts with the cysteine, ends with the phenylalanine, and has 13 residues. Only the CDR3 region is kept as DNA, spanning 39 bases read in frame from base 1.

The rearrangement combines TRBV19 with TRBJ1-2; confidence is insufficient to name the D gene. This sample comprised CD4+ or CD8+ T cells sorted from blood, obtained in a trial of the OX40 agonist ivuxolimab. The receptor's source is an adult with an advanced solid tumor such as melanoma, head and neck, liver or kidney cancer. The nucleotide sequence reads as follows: TGTGCCAGTAGTATAGACCCCAGCTATGGCTACACCTTC. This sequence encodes CASSIDPSYGYTF.